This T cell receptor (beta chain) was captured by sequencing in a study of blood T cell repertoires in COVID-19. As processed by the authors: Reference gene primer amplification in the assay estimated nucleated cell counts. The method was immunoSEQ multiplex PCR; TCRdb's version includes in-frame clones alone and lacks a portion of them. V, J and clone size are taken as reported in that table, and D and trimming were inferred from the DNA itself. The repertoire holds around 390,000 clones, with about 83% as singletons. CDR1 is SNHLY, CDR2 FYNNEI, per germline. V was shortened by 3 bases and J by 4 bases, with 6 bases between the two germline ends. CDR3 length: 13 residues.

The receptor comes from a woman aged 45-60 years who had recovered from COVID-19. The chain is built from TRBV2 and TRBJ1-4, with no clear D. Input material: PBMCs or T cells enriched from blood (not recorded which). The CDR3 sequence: CASSDGVNEKLFF. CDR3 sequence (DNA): TGTGCCAGCAGTGACGGGGTTAATGAAAAACTGTTTTTT. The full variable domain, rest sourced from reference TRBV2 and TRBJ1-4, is EPEVTQTPSHQVTQMGQEVILRCVPISNHLYFYWYRQILGQKVEFLVSFYNNEISEKSEIFDDQFSVERPDGSNFTLKIRSTKLEDSAMYFCASSDGVNEKLFFGSGTQLSVL.